The sample holds many counts of the clone carrying this T cell receptor (beta chain). This sample was taken from a study of breast tumors, draining lymph nodes, adjacent tissues. The ends were cut back, 5 bases at V and 7 bases at J, with 21 bases in the middle. CDR3 length equals 16 residues. Looked up from germline, CDR1 is SGHTA and CDR2 is FQGNSA. Each CDR3 protein gets one entry after TCRdb re-called the multiplex PCR reads with MiXCR. The sample holds 130,000 or so distinct CDR3 sequences, 20% to 25% seen once. Breast cancer patients provided tissue from their axillary draining lymph nodes. The genes are TRBV7-2 and TRBJ2-1, with TRBD2 as a possible D gene (6 bases). This sequence was found in a female donor with breast cancer. Some clones in this sample may be carry-over from other donors' samples. The sample taken for sequencing was axillary lymph node tissue. CDR3: CASSEGGMGFTNEQFF. DNA of the CDR3: TGTGCCAGCAGCGAGGGCGGGATGGGTTTTACAAATGAGCAGTTCTTC.